This T cell receptor (beta chain) was observed in a study of blood T cells in healthy people across ages. CDR1 is MNHEY and CDR2 is SMNVEV in the germline V gene (reference sequence). This CDR3 is 13 amino acids long. Between the trimmed V and J ends, which lost 3 bases and 8 bases, there was a span of 11 bases. A sample-barcoded 5' primer and a J-beta primer mix were used in a second PCR of roughly 7 to 12 cycles. TCRdb redid the calling of the 5' RACE reads with MiXCR, one entry per CDR3 protein. The sample includes more than 800,000 distinct CDR3 sequences, under 45% of them seen just once. The sequenced material came from blood. V usage is TRBV27 and J usage is TRBJ2-1; no definite D call. The TCR comes from an older woman in good health. The DNA for the CDR3 is TGTGCCAGCAGTTTTGCTAGATGGGATGAGCAGTTCTTC. This sequence encodes CASSFARWDEQFF.